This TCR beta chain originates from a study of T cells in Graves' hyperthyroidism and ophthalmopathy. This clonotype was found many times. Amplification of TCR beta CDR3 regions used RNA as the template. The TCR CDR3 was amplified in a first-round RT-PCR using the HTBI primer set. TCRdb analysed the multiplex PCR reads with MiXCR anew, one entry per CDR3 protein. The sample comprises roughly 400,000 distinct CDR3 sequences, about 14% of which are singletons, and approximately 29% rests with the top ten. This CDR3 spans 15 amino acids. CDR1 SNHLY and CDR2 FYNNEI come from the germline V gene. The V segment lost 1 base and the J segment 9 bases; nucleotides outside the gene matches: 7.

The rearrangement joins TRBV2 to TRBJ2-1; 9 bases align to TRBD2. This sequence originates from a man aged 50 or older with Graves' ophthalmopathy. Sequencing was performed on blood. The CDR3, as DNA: TGTGCCAGCAGTGAAGAGGTAGCGGGAGTTTCTGAGCAGTTCTTC. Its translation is CASSEEVAGVSEQFF.